Listed below are T cell receptor beta chains from one sample, sequenced in a study of blood T cell repertoires in COVID-19. Sequenced by immunoSEQ multiplex PCR; TCRdb stores in-frame clones only, minus some. The table includes fewer than 250,000 clones, around 80% detected once. Material: peripheral blood. The receptor source for this set is a woman aged 55-70 years with COVID-19, enrolled during active disease. CDR3s include the opening cysteine and the closing phenylalanine or tryptophan. Each record gives: V gene, D gene, clone size, J gene, CDR3 DNA, CDR3 protein. D genes are given only for firm matches. Size is stated for part of the rows, as once, few or many counts, or as a class when the clone is expanded.

TRBV2	TRBD2	once	TRBJ2-3	TGTGCCAGCAGTTATAGCGGGGCTAGCACAGATACGCAGTATTTT	CASSYSGASTDTQYF
TRBV4-1	TRBD2	NA	TRBJ2-2	TGCGCCAGCAGCCAAGTGCCTAGCGGGGGGGCTGGAGGGGAGCTGTTTTTT	CASSQVPSGGAGGELFF
TRBV10-2	TRBD1	NA	TRBJ2-2	TGCGCCACCCGACAGGGGCTGAGCACCGGGGAGCTGTTTTTT	CATRQGLSTGELFF
TRBV27	TRBD1	NA	TRBJ1-5	TGTGCCAGCAGTCCCTATACAGGGGACAATCAGCCCCAGCATTTT	CASSPYTGDNQPQHF
TRBV11-2	NA	few	TRBJ1-3	TGTGCCAGCAGCCTCGGTGTCAGGGGCATGGGGAACACCATATATTTT	CASSLGVRGMGNTIYF
TRBV19	TRBD1	NA	TRBJ2-2	TGTGCCAGTAGTATCGGACAGGGTTCCGGGGAGCTGTTTTTT	CASSIGQGSGELFF
TRBV3-1/TRBV3-2	TRBD2	NA	TRBJ2-2	TGTGCCAGCAGCCTGGGACTAGCTTCCGGGGAGCTGTTTTTT	CASSLGLASGELFF
TRBV14	TRBD1	many	TRBJ1-1	TGTGCCAGCAGCCTATGGACAGGGTTTGGCACTGAAGCTTTCTTT	CASSLWTGFGTEAFF
TRBV6-5	NA	NA	TRBJ1-6	TGTGCCAGCAGTTACACGGACAATGGATCACCCCTCCACTTT	CASSYTDNGSPLHF
TRBV9	TRBD2	NA	TRBJ2-1	TGTGCCAGCAGCACCGGACTAGCGGAGTACAATGAGCAGTTCTTC	CASSTGLAEYNEQFF
TRBV5-1	NA	NA	TRBJ1-4	TGCGCCAGCAGCTCGGGTGGCGGATCGAATGAAAAACTGTTTTTT	CASSSGGGSNEKLFF
TRBV9	NA	NA	TRBJ1-2	TGTGCCAGCAGCCCTACGGGGGGTTTGTACTATGGCTACACCTTC	CASSPTGGLYYGYTF
TRBV11-2	NA	once	TRBJ2-3	TGTGCCAGCAGCTTAATCTCCTCTAGCACAGATACGCAGTATTTT	CASSLISSSTDTQYF
TRBV20-1	TRBD2	NA	TRBJ2-5	TGCAGTGCTAGTCAGTTTTTCCCTAGCGGGGACCAAGAGACCCAGTACTTC	CSASQFFPSGDQETQYF
TRBV2	NA	once	TRBJ2-7	TGTGCCAGCAGTGAAGTTCTTTCCAGGGGATGGCCATACGAGCAGTACTTC	CASSEVLSRGWPYEQYF
TRBV6-6	TRBD1	NA	TRBJ2-1	TGTGCCAGCAGTTACCAACAGGGGATTTCCCAATTTGAGCAGTTCTTC	CASSYQQGISQFEQFF
TRBV28	TRBD2	NA	TRBJ2-2	TGTGCCAGCAGACCGGGACTAGCTACCGGGGAGCTGTTTTTT	CASRPGLATGELFF
TRBV5-1	TRBD1	NA	TRBJ2-2	TGCGCCAGCAGGGGACAGGGATCCGGGGAGCTGTTTTTT	CASRGQGSGELFF
TRBV6-1	NA	NA	TRBJ1-4	TGTGCCAGCAGTGAAGCTTTAGGGGCTAATGAAAAACTGTTTTTT	CASSEALGANEKLFF
TRBV3-1/TRBV3-2	NA	few	TRBJ1-2	TGTGCCAGCAGCCTTCTAAACAGGTTGCGGGGCTACACCTTC	CASSLLNRLRGYTF
TRBV20-1	NA	NA	TRBJ1-5	TGCAGTGCTAGTTTGCAGCTCGGGAGCAATCAGCCCCAGCATTTT	CSASLQLGSNQPQHF
TRBV3-1/TRBV3-2	TRBD1	NA	TRBJ1-2	TGTGCCAGCAGCCCGGACAGGGGAACTGGCTACACCTTC	CASSPDRGTGYTF
TRBV4-1	NA	NA	TRBJ1-5	TGCGCCAGCAGCCCCCAGCCTAGGTATCAGCCCCAGCATTTT	CASSPQPRYQPQHF
TRBV19	TRBD2	once	TRBJ2-1	TGTGCCAGTAGTATAGCTCTAACTAGCGGGAGTAATGAGCAGTTCTTC	CASSIALTSGSNEQFF
TRBV4-2	NA	once	TRBJ2-5	TGTGCCAGCAGCCAAGGTCTGGGGGGCCAAGAGACCCAGTACTTC	CASSQGLGGQETQYF
TRBV9	NA	NA	TRBJ1-2	TGTGCCAGCAATCCTGGGGCCGGGTATGGCTACACCTTC	CASNPGAGYGYTF
TRBV6-5	TRBD1	NA	TRBJ1-1	TGTGCCAGCAGTACCTACAGGGGTGAGGATGTAAAAGCTTTCTTT	CASSTYRGEDVKAFF
TRBV3-1/TRBV3-2	NA	NA	TRBJ2-7	TGTGCCAGCAGCCAAGGGGTTTACGAGGGCGAGCAGTACTTC	CASSQGVYEGEQYF
TRBV18	TRBD1	NA	TRBJ2-7	TGTGCCAGCTCACCCCTTCAGGGGGCGAACGAGCAGTACTTC	CASSPLQGANEQYF